These 31 T cell receptor beta chains were sequenced from one sample in a study of blood T cell repertoires in COVID-19. Some clones are missing from TCRdb's copy, which holds only in-frame ones; the method was immunoSEQ multiplex PCR. The data hold roughly 390,000 clones, with about 87% observed a single time. The source material was peripheral blood. Receptors originate from a young woman with COVID-19, enrolled during active disease.

The rearrangement joins TRBV9 to TRBJ2-7, with D perhaps TRBD2 (6 bases). The CDR3 is 15 residues long. Trimming took off 0 bases at V and 3 bases at J, with 13 bases between the two ends. Germline loops: CDR1 SGDLS, CDR2 YYNGEE. Here the CDR3 DNA reads TGTGCCAGCAGCGTAGGACTAGGGGCTCTCTACGAGCAGTACTTC. Protein sequence: CASSVGLGALYEQYF.

The genes are TRBV28 and TRBJ2-1, with 7 bases aligning to TRBD2. Germline V CDR1 and CDR2: MDHEN, SYDVKM. After removal of 5 bases from V and 0 bases from J, the junction contained 7 bases not matched to a gene. This CDR3 has 16 residues. This CDR3 is CASSPQGGSSYNEQFF. In DNA, the CDR3 is TGTGCCAGCAGTCCGCAAGGCGGGAGCTCCTACAATGAGCAGTTCTTC. Supplemented by reference TRBV28 and TRBJ2-1, the full variable domain reads DVKVTQSSRYLVKRTGEKVFLECVQDMDHENMFWYRQDPGLGLRLIYFSYDVKMKEKGDIPEGYSVSREKKERFSLILESASTNQTSMYLCASSPQGGSSYNEQFFGPGTRLTVL.

The table lists this clone with a count of one. This chain's CDR3 is CASTHPGQGSTGELFF. CDR3 DNA sequence: TGTGCCAGCACCCATCCGGGACAGGGTTCCACCGGGGAGCTGTTTTTT. The chain is built from TRBV6-6 and TRBJ2-2; 9 nucleotides match TRBD1. The V gene's germline CDR1 is MNHNY and CDR2 SVGAGI (reference sequence). This CDR3 is built from 16 residues. V lost 7 bases to trimming and J lost 4 bases; unmatched junction nucleotides: 10.

This chain joins TRBV6-5 and TRBJ1-6, with D possibly being TRBD1 (5 bases). Germline values: CDR1 MNHEY, CDR2 SVGAGI. The CDR3 contains 15 residues. V lost 6 bases, J lost 7 bases, and 16 bases lay in between. CDR3 amino acids: CASRDLQVVNSPLHF. The CDR3 bases are TGTGCCAGCAGGGATTTACAGGTCGTAAATTCACCCCTCCACTTT.

V is TRBV7-2 and J is TRBJ1-2, with D possibly TRBD1 on 6 matching bases. The CDR3 length is 18 residues. Per germline, CDR1 SGHTA and CDR2 FQGNSA. Trimming left V 5 bases short and J 4 bases short, with 26 bases between. Here the CDR3 reads CASSVTSTGTPAIYGYTF. CDR3 in DNA: TGTGCCAGCAGCGTGACTTCCACCGGGACACCAGCAATCTATGGCTACACCTTC.

There are many counts of this clone. The J gene is TRBJ1-3, the V gene TRBV9; TRBD1 matches at 8 bases. This CDR3 comprises 13 residues. Germline assignment: CDR1 SGDLS and CDR2 YYNGEE. The ends lost 0 bases at V and 7 bases at J; junction bases unmatched: 0. The CDR3 loop is CASSVDRGNTIYF. CDR3 DNA: TGTGCCAGCAGCGTAGACAGGGGGAACACCATATATTTT.

This clone was observed a handful of times. The chain links TRBV30 to TRBJ2-2; 7 bases align to TRBD2. Trimming removed 3 bases from V and 6 bases from J; junction bases left unmatched: 4. Germline V lookup: CDR1 GTSNPN, CDR2 SVGIG (reference sequence). This CDR3 spans 13 amino acids. The DNA for the CDR3 is TGTGCCTGGAGAGGACTAGGGGCCGGGGAGCTGTTTTTT. Translated: CAWRGLGAGELFF. The complete variable domain, with remaining parts taken from reference TRBV30 and TRBJ2-2, reads SQTIHQWPATLVQPVGSPLSLECTVEGTSNPNLYWYRQAAGRGLQLLFYSVGIGQISSEVPQNLSASRPQDRQFILSSKKLLLSDSGFYLCAWRGLGAGELFFGEGSRLTVL.

The gene calls are TRBV30 and TRBJ2-3; the D is unclear. Germline V gives CDR1 GTSNPN, CDR2 SVGIG (reference sequence). V lost 3 bases and J 2 bases, leaving 6 bases between the germline ends. The CDR3 spans 12 residues. The chain's CDR3 is CAWSGITDTQYF. DNA of the CDR3: TGTGCCTGGAGCGGTATCACAGATACGCAGTATTTT.

Only one count was recorded for this clone. The rearrangement links TRBV7-2 to TRBJ2-3, with D unclear. This CDR3 is built from 16 residues. V dropped 1 base and J dropped 4 bases, with 15 bases sitting between them. Germline lookup yields CDR1 SGHTA and CDR2 FQGNSA. The CDR3 nucleotides read TGTGCCAGCAGCTTAGGTGGGCTCTCCGTCCCAGATACGCAGTATTTT. Translated, it gives CASSLGGLSVPDTQYF.

V and J are TRBV3-1 (or the pseudogene TRBV3-2) and TRBJ2-3; tentative D call: TRBD2 (5 bases). The CDR3 covers 12 residues. V lost 1 base to trimming and J lost 6 bases, with 5 bases between them. Germline lookup yields CDR1 LGHDT and CDR2 YNNKEL (reference sequence). CDR3 in DNA: TGTGCCAGCAGCCAAGGGAGGGATACGCAGTATTTT. Translated: CASSQGRDTQYF.

The sample holds a few counts of this clone. The J gene is TRBJ1-2, the V gene TRBV6-5; weak D call: TRBD1 (6 bases). With 0 bases removed from V and 4 bases from J, the gap between germline ends came to 12 bases. The CDR3 covers 15 residues. Germline values: CDR1 MNHEY, CDR2 SVGAGI. The CDR3 loop reads CASSYSGRGVYGYTF. The CDR3 DNA reads TGTGCCAGCAGTTACTCGGGCAGGGGCGTCTATGGCTACACCTTC.

This chain connects TRBV29-1 to TRBJ2-1, with 11 bases matching TRBD1. The CDR3 spans 13 residues. Germline CDR1 reads SQVTM; CDR2 reads ANQGSEA. The CDR3 sequence: CTFADRGLNEQFF. Here the CDR3 DNA reads TGCACCTTCGCGGACAGGGGGCTCAATGAGCAGTTCTTC.

This rearrangement joins TRBV28 to TRBJ2-4, with D possibly being TRBD2 (5 bases). V lost 5 bases, J lost 3 bases, and 17 bases lay in between. The V gene's germline CDR1 is MDHEN and CDR2 SYDVKM. This CDR3 is built from 16 residues. The CDR3 coding sequence is TGTGCCAGCAGTGAGACGGGTCCTGGAGGCAAAAACATTCAGTACTTC. Protein product: CASSETGPGGKNIQYF.

V gene TRBV3-1 (or the pseudogene TRBV3-2) combines with J gene TRBJ2-7, with no clear D. Germline V gene sequence: CDR1 LGHDT, CDR2 YNNKEL (reference sequence). The ends were cut back, 1 base at V and 2 bases at J, with 9 bases in the middle. The CDR3 runs 14 residues. CDR3 in amino acids: CASSQAGITYEQYF. The DNA of the CDR3 is TGTGCCAGCAGCCAAGCAGGCATAACCTACGAGCAGTACTTC.

This chain links TRBV15 with TRBJ2-3, with 9 nucleotides matching TRBD2. Germline V gene lookup returns CDR1 LNHNV and CDR2 YYDKDF (reference sequence). The CDR3 is 14 residues long. Losses at the gene ends were 8 bases for V and 2 bases for J; bases not matched to a gene: 5. DNA of the CDR3: TGTGCCACCGCGCGGGAGGGCAACACAGATACGCAGTATTTT. It is translated as CATAREGNTDTQYF.

This chain connects TRBV5-1 to TRBJ2-3; no definite D call. Germline V gene data show CDR1 as SGHRS and CDR2 as YFSETQ. This CDR3 is built from 13 residues. The V end was cut by 3 bases, the J end by 1 base, with 6 bases between. This CDR3 is CASSSTGTDTQYF. The DNA for the CDR3 is TGCGCCAGCAGCTCTACAGGCACAGATACGCAGTATTTT.

Here the CDR3 reads CASSFPRGVVTYEQYF. CDR3 DNA sequence: TGTGCCAGCAGCTTCCCCAGGGGGGTTGTAACGTACGAGCAGTACTTC. V gene TRBV7-8 combines with J gene TRBJ2-7; D is possibly TRBD1 (7 bases). CDR1 SGHVS and CDR2 FQNEAQ come from the germline V gene. V was pared by 3 bases and J by 4 bases, with 19 bases between. This CDR3 has 16 amino acids. The whole variable domain, filled in from reference TRBV7-8 and TRBJ2-7, reads GAGVSQSPRYKVAKRGQDVALRCDPISGHVSLFWYQQALGQGPEFLTYFQNEAQLDKSGLPSDRFFAERPEGSVSTLKIQRTQQEDSAVYLCASSFPRGVVTYEQYFGPGTRLTVT.

This chain links TRBV4-3 with TRBJ2-7, with 7 positions matching TRBD1. The CDR3 loop spans 15 amino acids. The V gene's germline CDR1 is LGHNA and CDR2 YSLEER. V dropped 4 bases and J dropped 2; count of bases not matched to a gene: 8. The CDR3 sequence is CASSLGTGTAYEQYF. Here the CDR3 DNA reads TGCGCCAGCAGCCTAGGAACCGGGACAGCCTACGAGCAGTACTTC.

V usage is TRBV6-6 and J usage is TRBJ2-6; tentative D call: TRBD2 (6 bases). This CDR3 has 18 residues. CDR1 MNHNY and CDR2 SVGAGI come from the germline V gene (reference sequence). Trimming left V 6 bases short and J 0 bases short, with 18 bases between. CDR3 in amino acids: CASSRTLLGGSGANVLTF. In DNA form, the CDR3 reads TGTGCCAGCAGCCGAACCCTCCTCGGGGGCTCTGGGGCCAACGTCCTGACTTTC.

This chain uses TRBV19 with TRBJ2-6; D is perhaps TRBD1 (6 bases). CDR1 is LNHDA, CDR2 SQIVND, per germline (reference sequence). Trimming stripped 3 bases from V and 2 bases from J, with 14 bases between. CDR3 size: 17 residues. The CDR3 sequence: CASSIRRQAAGANVLTF. In DNA, the CDR3 is TGTGCCAGTAGTATTCGCAGACAGGCTGCTGGGGCCAACGTCCTGACTTTC.

The rearrangement links TRBV11-2 to TRBJ2-1, with D perhaps matching TRBD2 (5 bases). The CDR3 consists of 12 residues. In germline, CDR1 is SGHAT, CDR2 FQNNGV. V was pared by 0 bases and J by 10 bases, with 7 bases between. CDR3 in DNA: TGTGCCAGCAGCTTAGATCGCGGGGAGCAGTTCTTC. Protein sequence: CASSLDRGEQFF.

This clone was counted only a few times. V is TRBV7-2 and J is TRBJ1-2, with a possible D match to TRBD1 (6 bases). This CDR3 comprises 14 residues. V shed 5 bases and J shed 8 bases, with 18 bases lying between them. Germline lookup yields CDR1 SGHTA and CDR2 FQGNSA. CDR3 sequence: CASSLRDRPVGYTF. The CDR3 region has the DNA TGTGCCAGCAGCCTTCGTGACAGGCCAGTAGGCTACACCTTC.

The chain links TRBV3-1 (or the pseudogene TRBV3-2) to TRBJ2-1; 12 bases align to TRBD2. After removal of 3 bases from V and 9 bases from J, the junction contained 6 bases not matched to a gene. The V gene's germline CDR1 is LGHDT and CDR2 YNNKEL (reference sequence). The CDR3 covers 15 residues. The CDR3, as DNA: TGTGCCAGCAGCCAGACTAGCGGGAGTCCAGGTGAGCAGTTCTTC. This gives the protein CASSQTSGSPGEQFF.

V usage is TRBV30 and J usage is TRBJ2-7, with no clear D. The V end lost 0 bases, the J end lost 7 bases, and 7 bases lay between the germline ends. There are 11 residues in the CDR3. The germline CDR1 and CDR2 sequences are GTSNPN and SVGIG (reference sequence). The CDR3 reads CAWSVLGEQYF. For the CDR3, the DNA is TGTGCCTGGAGTGTACTCGGGGAGCAGTACTTC.

V is TRBV2 and J is TRBJ2-1, with a weak D call TRBD1 (7 bases). V was clipped by 9 bases and J by 7 bases, with 16 bases between them. This CDR3 spans 13 amino acids. Germline CDR1 reads SNHLY; CDR2 reads FYNNEI. CDR3 amino acids: CARGGGQKNEQFF. In DNA form, the CDR3 reads TGTGCCAGAGGAGGGGGACAGAAAAATGAGCAGTTCTTC. Full variable domain (remainder filled in from reference TRBV2 and TRBJ2-1): EPEVTQTPSHQVTQMGQEVILRCVPISNHLYFYWYRQILGQKVEFLVSFYNNEISEKSEIFDDQFSVERPDGSNFTLKIRSTKLEDSAMYFCARGGGQKNEQFFGPGTRLTVL.

The chain has TRBV6-5 and TRBJ1-1, with D tentatively TRBD1 (6 bases). This CDR3 is 12 amino acids long. Per germline, CDR1 MNHEY and CDR2 SVGAGI. V lost 7 bases, J lost 10 bases, and 16 bases lay in between. CDR3 sequence: CASNLKGGGAFF. Written as DNA, the CDR3 is TGTGCCAGCAATTTAAAGGGGGGGGGAGCTTTCTTT.

The chain couples TRBV10-2 to TRBJ1-1, with 8 nucleotides matching TRBD1. The CDR3 consists of 13 residues. The J segment lost 4 bases and the V segment lost 7 bases, leaving 5 bases of the junction unmatched. From germline, CDR1 is WSHSY and CDR2 SAAADI. CDR3 DNA sequence: TGCGCCAGCACCCGGACAGGGCCCACTGAAGCTTTCTTT. As protein: CASTRTGPTEAFF.

This clone has just one count. The chain joins TRBV4-1 to TRBJ2-7; perhaps TRBD1 as D (6 bases). The germline V gene encodes CDR1 MGHRA and CDR2 YSYEKL. Trimming took 3 bases from V and 6 from J, leaving 15 bases between them. The CDR3 contains 14 residues. CDR3 nucleotide sequence: TGCGCCAGCAGCCAGGGGGCGCGAACGGGCGAGCAGTACTTC. It yields the protein CASSQGARTGEQYF.

V and J are TRBV3-1 (or the pseudogene TRBV3-2) and TRBJ2-7, with TRBD1 matching 7 bases. Germline trimming cut 3 bases from V and 3 bases from J; bases unmatched to any gene: 5. This CDR3 has 14 residues. Germline loops: CDR1 LGHDT, CDR2 YNNKEL (reference sequence). CDR3 amino acids: CASSQGDSIYEQYF. The CDR3 nucleotides read TGTGCCAGCAGCCAGGGGGACAGTATCTACGAGCAGTACTTC.

The V call is TRBV7-2, the J call TRBJ1-4; a weak D match, TRBD1 (5 bases). The CDR3 extends over 15 amino acids. Trimming cost V 7 bases and J 0 bases, with 12 bases left between them. Looked up from germline, CDR1 is SGHTA and CDR2 is FQGNSA. CDR3 bases: TGTGCCAGCACACGATCACAGGCAACTAATGAAAAACTGTTTTTT. Translation gives CASTRSQATNEKLFF.

This chain uses TRBV7-9 with TRBJ2-7; TRBD1 agrees at 9 bases. This CDR3 has 17 amino acids. J gave up 1 base and V 1 base, and 8 bases lay outside the gene matches. Germline V lookup: CDR1 SEHNR, CDR2 FQNEAQ (reference sequence). In nucleotides, the CDR3 is TGTGCCAGCAGCTTAGGGGCACGCGGGACAGGGTCCTACGAGCAGTACTTC. It specifies CASSLGARGTGSYEQYF.